These 9 T cell receptor beta chains were all obtained from the same sample, sequenced in a study of regulatory T cells in long-lasting Graves disease. The sample's time point: newly diagnosed GD, antithyroid drugs for less than 3 months. From RNA extracted from PBMCs, the TCR library was made. CDR3-region Arm-PCR and iRepertoire HTBI primers produced the TCR beta libraries. TCRdb processed the multiplex PCR reads anew with MiXCR; each CDR3 protein has one entry. The sample yields about 540,000 distinct CDR3 sequences, around an eighth seen once. These data also formed part of another study, on T cells in Graves' hyperthyroidism and ophthalmopathy.

The sample consisted of peripheral blood mononuclear cells (PBMCs), taken at new diagnosis, from a patient treated with antithyroid drugs. The receptors originated from a young man with Graves disease.

The V gene is TRBV19, the J gene TRBJ2-7, with TRBD2 matching 12 bases. CDR1 is LNHDA, CDR2 SQIVND, per germline (reference sequence). The J segment lost 2 bases and the V segment lost 5 bases, leaving 10 bases of the junction unmatched. This CDR3 is built from 17 residues. CDR3 loop: CASSPGFGLAGPYEQYF. For the CDR3, the DNA is TGTGCCAGTAGTCCCGGGTTTGGACTAGCGGGACCCTACGAGCAGTACTTC.

This clonotype showed up many times. The DNA of the CDR3 is TGTGCCAGCAGCCCCCCTTTAAGGAACACTGAAGCTTTCTTT. Protein: CASSPPLRNTEAFF. The V gene is TRBV3-1, the J gene TRBJ1-1; D uncertain. V gave up 4 bases and J gave up 1 base, with 10 bases separating them. The CDR3 runs 14 residues. In germline, CDR1 is LGHDT, CDR2 YNNKEL (reference sequence).

This clonotype came up many times. CDR3 loop: CASSTRGPDTQYF. In DNA form, the CDR3 reads TGTGCCAGTAGTACCAGGGGCCCAGATACGCAGTATTTT. The V gene is TRBV19, the J gene TRBJ2-3, with a weak D call TRBD1 (6 bases). CDR3 size: 13 residues. Germline V CDR1 and CDR2: LNHDA, SQIVND (reference sequence). V lost 4 bases and J lost 4, with 9 bases in between.

Only a few counts were recorded for this clonotype. The chain combines TRBV3-1 with TRBJ2-3; the D gene could be TRBD1 or TRBD2 (5 bases each). The CDR3 is 15 residues long. The V gene lost 4 bases and the J gene lost 0 bases, with 11 bases spanning the gap. Germline loops: CDR1 LGHDT, CDR2 YNNKEL (reference sequence). CDR3 DNA sequence: TGTGCCAGCAGCCTTAGGGGACCTAGCACAGATACGCAGTATTTT. It specifies CASSLRGPSTDTQYF.

There are many counts of this clonotype. V and J are TRBV18 and TRBJ2-7, with 8 bases lining up with TRBD1. Unmatched junction bases numbered 5, after V lost 5 bases and J lost 2 bases. This CDR3 contains 14 residues. Germline CDR1 is KGHSH and CDR2 is LQKENI. Written as DNA, the CDR3 is TGTGCCAGCTCAACCCAGGGGGCTACCTACGAGCAGTACTTC. This translates into CASSTQGATYEQYF.

Points on this clonotype: This may stem from a read error, because a much larger clone lies one nucleotide away. This chain links TRBV29-1 with TRBJ2-3; TRBD2 matches at 9 bases. CDR1 and CDR2 from the germline V gene are SQVTM and ANQGSEA. V lost 7 bases and J lost 4; bases outside the gene matches: 6. CDR3 length: 13 amino acids. The CDR3 DNA follows: TGCAGCGCTGCGGGAGGGCCGGCAGATACGCAGTATTTT. Translated: CSAAGGPADTQYF.

This clonotype was detected many times. The chain uses TRBV12-3 or TRBV12-4 and TRBJ2-1; 7 nucleotides agree with TRBD1. The CDR3 contains 13 residues. The V segment lost 5 bases and the J segment 8 bases; nucleotides outside the gene matches: 6. The CDR3 is CASSPRQGDEQFF. The DNA for the CDR3 is TGTGCCAGCAGTCCCCGACAGGGCGATGAGCAGTTCTTC.

The chain has TRBV20-1 and TRBJ1-6; 11 bases line up with TRBD1. CDR3 length: 15 amino acids. Unmatched junction bases numbered 11, after V lost 6 bases and J lost 10 bases. Looked up from germline, CDR1 is DFQATT and CDR2 is SNEGSKA (reference sequence). The CDR3 DNA reads as TGCAGTGCCCCCAGGACAGGGGGCTTTAACTCACCCCTCCACTTT. Translated: CSAPRTGGFNSPLHF.

This clonotype was counted at least ten times. The chain combines TRBV20-1 with TRBJ2-7; 7 bases are a match to TRBD2. Trimming cost V 1 base and J 4 bases; bases outside gene matches: 13. Germline-derived CDR1 and CDR2 are DFQATT and SNEGSKA (reference sequence). The CDR3 contains 16 residues. The CDR3 bases are TGCAGTGCTAGAGTTGTTAGCGGGCTAGAGCGTTACGAGCAGTACTTC. Protein: CSARVVSGLERYEQYF.